The sequence of this TCR beta chain was determined in a study of cytomegalovirus exposure and HLA in healthy donors. Turning to the study itself: Earlier, 100 million to 120 million unique TCR beta sequences were recovered from about 170 million T cells by an analysis. Study-wide results and limits: TCR beta V segments were, for the most part, productive about 87% or about 30% of the time in an earlier analysis. Cytomegalovirus status, reportedly, was diagnosed with high specificity and sensitivity by the classifier.

PCR involved 60 Vbeta and 13 Jbeta primers. The repertoire was sequenced with immunoSEQ multiplex PCR; TCRdb's copy has only in-frame clones and lacks some. The sample contains about 84,000 clones, more than 50% of which appear only once. In the case of this clone: Its antigen is currently unknown.

The TCR sequence derives from a woman aged 40 to 50 in good health and CMV-seropositive. Sequencing was carried out using PBMCs.

The CDR3 bases are TGCGCCAGCAGCAAGGACCTCCCAGGACAGGGGGCCAACACCATATATTTT. This encodes CASSKDLPGQGANTIYF. V and J are TRBV5-1 and TRBJ1-3; 11 nucleotides align to TRBD1. The CDR3 has 17 residues. The germline CDR1 and CDR2 sequences are SGHRS and YFSETQ. The V gene end was trimmed by 4 bases and the J gene end by 7 bases; junction bases not matched to a gene: 13. Looking up the rest from reference TRBV5-1 and TRBJ1-3 gives the full variable domain: KAGVTQTPRYLIKTRGQQVTLSCSPISGHRSVSWYQQTPGQGLQFLFEYFSETQRNKGNFPGRFSGRQFSNSRSEMNVSTLELGDSALYLCASSKDLPGQGANTIYFGEGSWLTVV.